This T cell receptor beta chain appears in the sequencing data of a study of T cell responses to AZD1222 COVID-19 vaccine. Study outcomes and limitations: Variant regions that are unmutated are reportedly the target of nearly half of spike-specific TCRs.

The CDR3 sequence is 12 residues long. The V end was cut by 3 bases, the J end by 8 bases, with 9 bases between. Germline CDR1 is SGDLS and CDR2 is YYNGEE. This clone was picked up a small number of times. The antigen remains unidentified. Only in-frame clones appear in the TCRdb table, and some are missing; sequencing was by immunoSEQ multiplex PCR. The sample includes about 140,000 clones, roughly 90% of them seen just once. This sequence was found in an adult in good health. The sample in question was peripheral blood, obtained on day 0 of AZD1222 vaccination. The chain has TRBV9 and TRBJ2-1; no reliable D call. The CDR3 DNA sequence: TGTGCCAGCAGCGCGTTTCTCGATGAGCAGTTCTTC. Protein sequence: CASSAFLDEQFF.